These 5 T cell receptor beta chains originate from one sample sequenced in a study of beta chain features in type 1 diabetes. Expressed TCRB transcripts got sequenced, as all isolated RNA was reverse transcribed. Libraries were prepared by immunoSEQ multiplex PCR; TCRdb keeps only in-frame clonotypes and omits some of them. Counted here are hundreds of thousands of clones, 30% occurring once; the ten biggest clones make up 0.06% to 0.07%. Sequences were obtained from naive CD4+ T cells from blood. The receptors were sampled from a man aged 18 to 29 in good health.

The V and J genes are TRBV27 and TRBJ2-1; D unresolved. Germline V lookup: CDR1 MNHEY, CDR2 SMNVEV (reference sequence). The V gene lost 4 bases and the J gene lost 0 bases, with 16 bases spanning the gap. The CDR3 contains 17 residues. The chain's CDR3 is CASSSLIAESSYNEQFF. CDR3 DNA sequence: TGTGCCAGCAGTTCGCTCATAGCAGAGAGCTCCTACAATGAGCAGTTCTTC.

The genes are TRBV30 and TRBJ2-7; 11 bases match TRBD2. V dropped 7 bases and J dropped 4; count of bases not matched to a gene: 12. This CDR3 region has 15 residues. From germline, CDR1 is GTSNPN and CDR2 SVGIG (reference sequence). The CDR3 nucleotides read TGTGCCTCCAATAACCCGGGACTAGCGGATTACGAGCAGTACTTC. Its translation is CASNNPGLADYEQYF. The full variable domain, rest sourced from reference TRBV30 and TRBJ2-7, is SQTIHQWPATLVQPVGSPLSLECTVEGTSNPNLYWYRQAAGRGLQLLFYSVGIGQISSEVPQNLSASRPQDRQFILSSKKLLLSDSGFYLCASNNPGLADYEQYFGPGTRLTVT.

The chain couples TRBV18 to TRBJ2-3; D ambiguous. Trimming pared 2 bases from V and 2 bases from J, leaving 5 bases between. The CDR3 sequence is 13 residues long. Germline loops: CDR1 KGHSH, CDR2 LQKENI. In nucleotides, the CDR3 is TGTGCCAGCTCACCATTCAACACAGATACGCAGTATTTT. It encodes CASSPFNTDTQYF.

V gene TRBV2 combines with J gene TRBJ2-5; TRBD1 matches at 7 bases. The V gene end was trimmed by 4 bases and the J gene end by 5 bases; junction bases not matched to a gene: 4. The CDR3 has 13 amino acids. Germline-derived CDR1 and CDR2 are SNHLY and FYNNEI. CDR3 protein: CASSVTGSETQYF. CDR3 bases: TGTGCCAGCAGTGTGACAGGGTCGGAGACCCAGTACTTC.

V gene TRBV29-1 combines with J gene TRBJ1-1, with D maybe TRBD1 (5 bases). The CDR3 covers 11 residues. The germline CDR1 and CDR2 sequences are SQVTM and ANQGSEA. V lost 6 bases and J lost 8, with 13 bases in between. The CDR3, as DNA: TGCAGCGTGGGTAGTGGGGCAGAAGCTTTCTTT. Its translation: CSVGSGAEAFF.